This T cell receptor (beta chain) derives from a study of blood T cells in healthy people across ages (dated by TCRdb to the mid-2010s). General notes on the study: In model experiments, roughly one uniquely barcoded TCR beta cDNA molecule per two T cells was captured by template switching. The study measured age-related changes in TCR beta repertoire diversity using deep sequencing normalized with unique cDNA molecular identifiers. The donors were divided into four age groups: young (average approximately 15 years), middle-aged (around 37), aged (roughly 66) and long-lived (more than 75). To avoid experimental bias, donors of different ages were distributed randomly across sequencing lanes. For two donors (one aged 18 to 29 and one aged 80 or older), the study analyzed two additional independent replicas of 1 million unique cDNA reads from the same blood draw. The paper's findings and limits, for the study overall: A strong correlation was found between observed TCR beta diversity and the percentage of naive T cells measured by flow cytometry. Because profiling used bulk unsorted PBMCs, naive and antigen-experienced compartments could not be compared conclusively. The long-lived group showed more naive CD4+ T cells, fewer expanded clones and increased TCR diversity than the aged group, suggesting age selection. As age increased, observed TCR beta diversity per million T cells dropped in a roughly linear way, and a significant reduction was already evident by age 40. Estimates of total diversity from one million sequenced T cells were regarded as lower bounds and underestimates. Because the CMV infection status of the donors was unknown, age-related changes in expanded clonotypes may potentially have been confounded.

With respect to this clonotype: The antigen it recognizes is unknown. Base qualities are not recorded, but no much larger clone differs from it by a single base.

Receptors were amplified or captured by 5' RACE. Sequencing took place on an Illumina HiSeq 2500. The second PCR ran for roughly 6 to 11 cycles and used a J-beta primer mix along with a sample-barcoded 5' primer. A template-switch 5' adaptor carrying 12 random nucleotides introduced a unique molecular identifier onto each TCR beta cDNA molecule. Each sample yielded at least 3 million CDR3-containing paired-end reads. First-strand cDNA synthesis was performed from all RNA using the Mint cDNA synthesis kit, with priming by a TRBC-specific oligonucleotide. Following uracil-DNA glycosylase treatment, all cDNA underwent a first 18-cycle PCR with the universal primers M1SS and BC2_uni_R. The study's processing was this. For normalization, 1 million high-quality reads, each with a distinct molecular identifier, were randomly selected from each sample. Instead of being binned into consensus sequences, reads that shared molecular identifiers were thrown out. CDR3 identification, clonotype clustering and error correction used MiTCR with a Q25 quality threshold and the strictest error-elimination algorithm. A nonparametric unseen species model using Euler transformation provided a lower-bound estimate of total TCR beta diversity. TCRdb redid the processing of the public reads, applying fastp at Q25 and MiXCR, and retained in-frame beta chains. Identical CDR3 proteins give one entry, which carries the most common genes and DNA. TCRdb, not the authors, supplied the V and J calls. The sample profile shows about 830,000 distinct CDR3 sequences; 58% of them were found once. Together, the top ten hold approximately 20% of the sample.

Systemically healthy Caucasian individuals from Russia, some 36 in total and aged roughly 6 to 90 years, were included as donors. Approximately 10 milliliters of peripheral blood were collected from each donor into EDTA-treated Vacutainer tubes. Ficoll-Paque density-gradient centrifugation was used to isolate PBMCs, with at least 7 million obtained per sample. Trizol reagent was used to extract total RNA from the PBMCs, yielding at least 6 micrograms per sample. For every donor, an aliquot of PBMCs went through flow cytometry to measure the percentages of naive CD45RAhigh/CD27high T cells. Sequencing was done on a sample of blood. This receptor was taken from a man aged 25-40 years in good health.

At the DNA level, the sequence is TGTGCCAGCAGCTTAAGCGGGGGGGCTAGGAAGACCCAGTACTTC. Its protein product is CASSLSGGARKTQYF. Recombination linked TRBV7-8 to TRBJ2-5, with TRBD2 matching 10 junction bases. For this chain, trimming is 2 bases at the V end and 6 bases at the J end, and the number of junction bases without a gene match is 6. The CDR3 starts with the cysteine, ends with the phenylalanine, and has 15 residues. Solely the CDR3 DNA is kept, with 45 bases framed from the first base. From the germline V gene, CDR1 is SGHVS and CDR2 is FQNEAQ.